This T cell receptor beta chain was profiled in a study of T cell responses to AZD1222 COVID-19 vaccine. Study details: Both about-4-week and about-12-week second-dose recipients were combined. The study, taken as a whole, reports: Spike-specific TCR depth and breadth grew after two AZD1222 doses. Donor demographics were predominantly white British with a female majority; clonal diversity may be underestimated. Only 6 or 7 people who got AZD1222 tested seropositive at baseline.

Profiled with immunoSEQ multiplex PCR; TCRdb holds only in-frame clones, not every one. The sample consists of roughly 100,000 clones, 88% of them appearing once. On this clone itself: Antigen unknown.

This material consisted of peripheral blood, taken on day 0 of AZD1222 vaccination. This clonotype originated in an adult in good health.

CDR3 protein: CASSYTMTGDQPQHF. The CDR3 nucleotides are TGTGCCAGCAGTTACACCATGACAGGGGATCAGCCCCAGCATTTT. The chain uses TRBV6-2 or TRBV6-3 and TRBJ1-5; 8 bases agree with TRBD1. Trimming at V came to 2 bases and at J to 5 bases, leaving 5 bases not matched to a gene. The CDR3 covers 15 residues. Germline loops: CDR1 MNHEY, CDR2 SVGEGT.